These 21 T cell receptor beta chains originate from one sample sequenced in a study of cytomegalovirus exposure and HLA in healthy donors. The study ran its PCR with 60 Vbeta and 13 Jbeta primers. The protocol was immunoSEQ multiplex PCR, while the TCRdb copy is restricted to in-frame clones and leaves out a portion. The table lists over 110,000 clones, around three quarters of them singletons. Specimen: PBMCs. The receptors here all came from a woman between 18 and 29 years old in good health and CMV-seropositive.

The chain recombines TRBV5-1 with TRBJ1-2; 8 bases map to TRBD1. The germline V gene has CDR1 SGHRS and CDR2 YFSETQ. The CDR3 length is 14 residues. V lost 3 bases to trimming and J lost 5 bases; unmatched junction nucleotides: 6. This CDR3 reads CASSSDRAGYGYTF. As DNA, the CDR3 is TGCGCCAGCAGCTCGGACAGGGCCGGTTATGGCTACACCTTC.

The count of this clone is one. The chain employs TRBV5-1 and TRBJ2-1; 12 nucleotides agree with TRBD2. The CDR3 runs 16 residues. Germline V lookup: CDR1 SGHRS, CDR2 YFSETQ. Germline trimming cut 1 base from V and 5 bases from J; bases unmatched to any gene: 4. DNA for the CDR3: TGCGCCAGCAGCTTGTATTCTAGCGGGGGGGACAATGAGCAGTTCTTC. This codes for CASSLYSSGGDNEQFF.

The CDR3 DNA is TGCGCCAGCAGTGACCCAGCGGCCAGCTCCTACGAGCAGTACTTC. This codes for CASSDPAASSYEQYF. The chain couples TRBV10-1 to TRBJ2-7, with a possible D match to TRBD2 (5 bases). The germline V gene encodes CDR1 WNHNN and CDR2 SYGVQD (reference sequence). The V end was cut by 3 bases, the J end by 0 bases, with 12 bases between. This CDR3 contains 15 residues.

The genes are TRBV7-9 and TRBJ1-2; perhaps TRBD1 as D (6 bases). Germline V CDR1 and CDR2: SEHNR, FQNEAQ (reference sequence). V was cut by 4 bases and J by 4 bases, with 13 bases left in between. The CDR3 sequence is 14 residues long. CDR3 protein: CASSWGPSPYGYTF. The CDR3 coding sequence is TGTGCCAGCAGCTGGGGGCCTTCGCCCTATGGCTACACCTTC.

The chain recombines TRBV28 with TRBJ1-3, with 7 bases matching TRBD1. This CDR3 is built from 15 residues. Germline V gene sequence: CDR1 MDHEN, CDR2 SYDVKM. J lost 4 bases, V lost 6 bases, and 9 bases had no gene match. The CDR3 spells CASRAVGTAGNTIYF. CDR3 nucleotide sequence: TGTGCCAGCAGGGCTGTCGGGACAGCAGGAAACACCATATATTTT.

The J gene is TRBJ1-2, the V gene TRBV2, with D possibly being TRBD1 (5 bases). V dropped 2 bases and J dropped 3 bases, with 13 bases sitting between them. The germline gives CDR1 SNHLY, CDR2 FYNNEI. The CDR3 is made up of 15 amino acids. As DNA, the CDR3 is TGTGCCAGCAGTGAAATTGGGTCGGGGGACTATGGCTACACCTTC. The encoded protein is CASSEIGSGDYGYTF.

The chain employs TRBV30 and TRBJ2-1, with 8 bases matching TRBD2. V lost 0 bases and J lost 7; bases outside the gene matches: 5. This CDR3 is 14 amino acids long. Germline values: CDR1 GTSNPN, CDR2 SVGIG (reference sequence). The CDR3 region is CAWSVRASGNEQFF. The CDR3 nucleotides are TGTGCCTGGAGTGTACGGGCTAGCGGGAATGAGCAGTTCTTC. The variable domain in full, with the rest retrieved from reference TRBV30 and TRBJ2-1, is SQTIHQWPATLVQPVGSPLSLECTVEGTSNPNLYWYRQAAGRGLQLLFYSVGIGQISSEVPQNLSASRPQDRQFILSSKKLLLSDSGFYLCAWSVRASGNEQFFGPGTRLTVL.

This clone was picked up a small number of times. The chain employs TRBV6-5 and TRBJ2-7, with D perhaps matching TRBD2 (7 bases). The CDR3 runs 15 residues. V was trimmed by 7 bases and J by 1 base, leaving 17 bases between them. The germline V gene encodes CDR1 MNHEY and CDR2 SVGAGI. CDR3 in DNA: TGTGCCAGCACCAAAACGGGGGGCGATTCCTACGAGCAGTACTTC. As protein: CASTKTGGDSYEQYF.

On this clone itself: The junction and the germline gene differ at one end; a read error may be behind it. Within the sample, other DNA sequences also encode this same CDR3. This chain joins TRBV27 and TRBJ1-1; possibly TRBD1 for D (5 bases). Per the germline V gene, CDR1 is MNHEY and CDR2 is SMNVEV (reference sequence). The CDR3 is made up of 17 amino acids. CDR3 sequence reads: CASSLSGQRIRGTEAFF. The CDR3 coding sequence is TGTGCCAGCAGTTTATCGGGTCAGAGAATTAGGGGCACTGAGGCTTTCTTT.

This chain links TRBV11-3 with TRBJ2-5; D possibly corresponds to TRBD1 (5 bases). Germline V gives CDR1 SGHNT, CDR2 YENEEA. CDR3 length equals 13 residues. Trimming left V 5 bases short and J 2 bases short, with 9 bases between. The CDR3 spells CASSRQSQETQYF. The CDR3 DNA reads as TGTGCCAGCAGCCGACAGTCTCAAGAGACCCAGTACTTC.

The chain couples TRBV30 to TRBJ2-7, with 9 nucleotides matching TRBD1. With V trimmed by 3 bases and J by 5 bases, 11 bases remained unmatched. The CDR3 extends over 15 amino acids. CDR1 GTSNPN and CDR2 SVGIG come from the germline V gene (reference sequence). CDR3 protein: CAWSPRRQGGHEQYF. The CDR3 DNA is TGTGCCTGGAGCCCCCGCCGACAGGGGGGCCACGAGCAGTACTTC.

The rearrangement uses TRBV5-4 and TRBJ2-1; 8 bases map to TRBD1. Germline loops: CDR1 SGHNT, CDR2 YYREEE (reference sequence). The CDR3 extends over 14 amino acids. The junction had 5 bases not matched to a gene; V was cut back by 5 bases and J by 4 bases. The CDR3 DNA is TGTGCCAGCAGGCCAAGACAGGGGTACAATGAGCAGTTCTTC. Translation gives CASRPRQGYNEQFF.

This CDR3 reads CASSLLQRRDTEAFF. The CDR3 coding sequence is TGTGCCAGCAGCCTCCTCCAGAGGAGGGACACTGAAGCTTTCTTT. The chain has TRBV14 and TRBJ1-1, with D hard to call. Germline CDR1 SGHDN, CDR2 FVKESK. CDR3 size: 15 residues. V was pared by 4 bases and J by 3 bases, with 15 bases between.

The CDR3 loop is CASTQGALTEAFF. CDR3 DNA: TGTGCCAGCACACAGGGCGCATTAACTGAAGCTTTCTTT. The rearrangement uses TRBV2 and TRBJ1-1; possibly TRBD1 for D (6 bases). The CDR3 loop spans 13 amino acids. Germline V gives CDR1 SNHLY, CDR2 FYNNEI. V was pared by 7 bases and J by 5 bases, with 14 bases between. The full variable domain, its missing parts supplied by reference TRBV2 and TRBJ1-1, is EPEVTQTPSHQVTQMGQEVILRCVPISNHLYFYWYRQILGQKVEFLVSFYNNEISEKSEIFDDQFSVERPDGSNFTLKIRSTKLEDSAMYFCASTQGALTEAFFGQGTRLTVV.

V usage is TRBV7-8 and J usage is TRBJ2-7; a possible D gene is TRBD1 (6 bases). The CDR3 length is 12 residues. The germline V and J ends were trimmed by 5 bases and 6 bases, with 11 bases remaining between them. Germline V gene sequence: CDR1 SGHVS, CDR2 FQNEAQ. The CDR3, as DNA: TGTGCCAGCAGCATTGGACAGTCCGAGCAGTACTTC. It translates to CASSIGQSEQYF.

This clone was detected a few times. The chain combines TRBV9 with TRBJ2-3; possibly TRBD1 for D (5 bases). This CDR3 spans 16 amino acids. V was trimmed by 0 bases and J by 0 bases, leaving 11 bases between them. Germline CDR1 reads SGDLS; CDR2 reads YYNGEE. CDR3 sequence: CASSVATGSSTDTQYF. The DNA for the CDR3 is TGTGCCAGCAGCGTAGCTACAGGATCTAGCACAGATACGCAGTATTTT. The complete variable domain, with remaining parts taken from reference TRBV9 and TRBJ2-3, reads DSGVTQTPKHLITATGQRVTLRCSPRSGDLSVYWYQQSLDQGLQFLIQYYNGEERAKGNILERFSAQQFPDLHSELNLSSLELGDSALYFCASSVATGSSTDTQYFGPGTRLTVL.

This sequence joins TRBV30 and TRBJ1-2; D remains ambiguous. The V and J ends lost 4 bases and 1 base respectively, with 16 bases between them. CDR3 length equals 15 residues. Germline-derived CDR1 and CDR2 are GTSNPN and SVGIG (reference sequence). The CDR3 spells CAWTPARSHNYGYTF. DNA for the CDR3: TGTGCCTGGACCCCCGCCCGGTCCCATAACTATGGCTACACCTTC.

The chain carries TRBV7-8 and TRBJ1-1; D is ambiguous. Germline CDR1 reads SGHVS; CDR2 reads FQNEAQ. V lost 2 bases to trimming and J lost 0 bases, with 7 bases between them. The CDR3 contains 14 residues. The chain's CDR3 is CASSLLGLNTEAFF. CDR3 nucleotides: TGTGCCAGCAGCTTACTGGGCCTGAACACTGAAGCTTTCTTT.

This clone was counted only a few times. The genes are TRBV14 and TRBJ2-3; D ambiguous. Germline V gives CDR1 SGHDN, CDR2 FVKESK. Trimming took off 4 bases at V and 6 bases at J, with 17 bases between the two ends. The CDR3 loop spans 15 amino acids. CDR3 sequence reads: CASSPGRMREDTQYF. CDR3 DNA: TGTGCCAGCAGCCCCGGTCGAATGAGAGAGGATACGCAGTATTTT.

This clone turned up a few times. This chain joins TRBV5-6 and TRBJ2-7; 11 bases line up with TRBD1. V lost 4 bases and J lost 7; bases outside the gene matches: 4. The CDR3 has 13 residues. Germline V gene lookup returns CDR1 SGHDT and CDR2 YYEEEE. The CDR3 DNA is TGTGCCAGCAGCGGGACAGGGGGATGGGAGCAGTACTTC. Its translation is CASSGTGGWEQYF. Combining the CDR3 with reference TRBV5-6 and TRBJ2-7 gives the whole variable domain DAGVTQSPTHLIKTRGQQVTLRCSPKSGHDTVSWYQQALGQGPQFIFQYYEEEERQRGNFPDRFSGHQFPNYSSELNVNALLLGDSALYLCASSGTGGWEQYFGPGTRLTVT.

The gene calls are TRBV29-1 and TRBJ1-2; 10 nucleotides align to TRBD1. CDR3 length equals 15 residues. Germline V lookup: CDR1 SQVTM, CDR2 ANQGSEA. Trimming at V came to 7 bases and at J to 10 bases, leaving 18 bases not matched to a gene. The DNA of the CDR3 is TGCAGCGCCCTGACAGGGGGCGCCGGGGAGTGGGTCTACACCTTC. It yields the protein CSALTGGAGEWVYTF.